These 32 T cell receptor beta chains came from one sample sequenced in a study of technical replicates of blood from four donors. Generated by immunoSEQ multiplex PCR, the TCRdb table keeps only in-frame clones and is missing some. The profile shows about 13,000 clones, just over 85% of them singletons. Sequencing was performed on PBMCs. All receptors come from a human donor in good health.

V usage is TRBV6-5 and J usage is TRBJ1-4, with 8 bases fitting TRBD1. Germline V lookup: CDR1 MNHEY, CDR2 SVGAGI. J lost 8 bases, V lost 5 bases, and 4 bases had no gene match. The CDR3 totals 13 residues. The CDR3 region is CASSDRGDEKLFF. In nucleotides, the CDR3 is TGTGCCAGCAGTGACAGGGGAGACGAAAAACTGTTTTTT.

The chain couples TRBV23-1 to TRBJ1-4; D possibly corresponds to TRBD1 (6 bases). TRBV23-1 belongs to the ORF category, with a function that is uncertain. V was pared by 3 bases and J by 5 bases, with 10 bases between. The CDR3 runs 14 residues. The CDR3, as DNA: TGCGCCAGCAGTCAGGGCAGGGGAAATGAAAAACTGTTTTTT. This gives the protein CASSQGRGNEKLFF.

This chain links TRBV28 with TRBJ2-2; TRBD1 matches 10 bases. CDR1 and CDR2 (germline): MDHEN, SYDVKM. V was clipped by 6 bases and J by 7 bases; unmatched bases: 8. The CDR3 runs to 15 residues. CDR3 protein: CASRRTGGVVGELFF. The CDR3 region has the DNA TGTGCCAGCAGAAGGACAGGGGGAGTTGTCGGGGAGCTGTTTTTT.

The CDR3 nucleotides are TGTGCCAGCAGACTCCAGGAACCTCTGAAAGCTTTCTTT. Amino acids: CASRLQEPLKAFF. This chain links TRBV6-5 with TRBJ1-1, with D hard to call. This CDR3 is 13 amino acids long. Trimming cost V 6 bases and J 9 bases, with 17 bases left between them. Germline assignment: CDR1 MNHEY and CDR2 SVGAGI.

The chain carries TRBV5-6 and TRBJ1-1; unclear D gene. There are 15 residues in the CDR3. The V end was cut by 0 bases, the J end by 0 bases, with 9 bases between. Germline V CDR1 and CDR2: SGHDT, YYEEEE. The chain's CDR3 is CASSLDGVLNTEAFF. CDR3 coding DNA: TGTGCCAGCAGCTTGGACGGGGTTCTGAACACTGAAGCTTTCTTT.

The table lists this clone with a count of one. The chain has TRBV19 and TRBJ2-7; 9 bases map to TRBD2. The germline V gene has CDR1 LNHDA and CDR2 SQIVND (reference sequence). CDR3 length equals 14 residues. The junction had 7 bases not matched to a gene; V was cut back by 9 bases and J by 1 base. The CDR3 nucleotides read TGTGCCAGCTCTACTAGCGGGCCTTCCTACGAGCAGTACTTC. It translates to CASSTSGPSYEQYF.

The chain couples TRBV5-1 to TRBJ1-1, with D perhaps TRBD1 (6 bases). This CDR3 spans 15 amino acids. Germline CDR1 and CDR2: SGHRS and YFSETQ. V shed 6 bases and J shed 1 base, with 16 bases lying between them. The chain's CDR3 is CASTGGTPGNTEAFF. The CDR3 coding sequence is TGCGCCAGCACGGGGGGGACACCCGGGAACACTGAAGCTTTCTTT. Using reference TRBV5-1 and TRBJ1-1 for the parts outside the CDR3, the full variable domain is KAGVTQTPRYLIKTRGQQVTLSCSPISGHRSVSWYQQTPGQGLQFLFEYFSETQRNKGNFPGRFSGRQFSNSRSEMNVSTLELGDSALYLCASTGGTPGNTEAFFGQGTRLTVV.

The V and J genes are TRBV28 and TRBJ1-1, with 8 nucleotides matching TRBD1. CDR1 and CDR2 from the germline V gene are MDHEN and SYDVKM. This CDR3 has 14 amino acids. J was trimmed by 1 base and V by 3 bases; bases with no gene match: 1. CDR3 protein: CASSLGQENTEAFF. CDR3 DNA sequence: TGTGCCAGCAGTTTGGGACAGGAGAACACTGAAGCTTTCTTT.

The chain is built from TRBV5-6 and TRBJ2-5; maybe TRBD1 (7 bases). V gave up 4 bases and J gave up 3 bases, with 16 bases separating them. Germline V gives CDR1 SGHDT, CDR2 YYEEEE. The CDR3 contains 15 residues. This CDR3 is CASSPLGRGEETQYF. CDR3 in DNA: TGTGCCAGCAGCCCCCTAGGCAGGGGGGAAGAGACCCAGTACTTC.

V gene TRBV2 combines with J gene TRBJ2-1; no firm D call. CDR3 size: 12 residues. Germline assignment: CDR1 SNHLY and CDR2 FYNNEI. The ends were cut back, 3 bases at V and 10 bases at J, with 10 bases in the middle. CDR3 coding DNA: TGTGCCAGCAGTGAGAACTGGGCCGAGCAGTTCTTC. Translating it yields CASSENWAEQFF.

The chain links TRBV25-1 to TRBJ2-7; D gene uncertain. There are 14 residues in the CDR3. V dropped 2 bases and J dropped 2 bases, with 10 bases sitting between them. CDR1 and CDR2 from the germline V gene are MGHDK and SYGVNS. The CDR3 sequence is CASSEVPGTYEQYF. The DNA of the CDR3 is TGTGCCAGCAGTGAAGTTCCAGGAACCTACGAGCAGTACTTC.

The chain combines TRBV7-8 with TRBJ1-5; the D gene is possibly TRBD1 (5 bases). V dropped 1 base and J dropped 6 bases, with 10 bases sitting between them. The length of the CDR3 is 14 residues. CDR1 and CDR2 from the germline V gene are SGHVS and FQNEAQ. CDR3 loop: CASSLGAGFQPQHF. Written as DNA, the CDR3 is TGTGCCAGCAGCTTAGGGGCAGGGTTTCAGCCCCAGCATTTT.

The chain links TRBV11-3 to TRBJ2-5, with 13 bases matching TRBD2. Germline CDR1 is SGHNT and CDR2 is YENEEA. The V gene end was trimmed by 5 bases and the J gene end by 5 bases; junction bases not matched to a gene: 14. This CDR3 has 18 residues. DNA of the CDR3: TGTGCCAGCAGCCGAACCCTCGGACTAGCGGGAGTAGCCGAGACCCAGTACTTC. The encoded protein is CASSRTLGLAGVAETQYF.

The V gene is TRBV5-1, the J gene TRBJ2-1; D unclear. Trimming removed 5 bases at V and 5 bases at J, with 17 bases between. Germline V lookup: CDR1 SGHRS, CDR2 YFSETQ. This CDR3 is built from 15 residues. The CDR3 DNA is TGCGCCAGCAGGGAGAGTCTTGCGGAACACAATGAGCAGTTCTTC. This encodes CASRESLAEHNEQFF.

The chain is built from TRBV9 and TRBJ2-1; TRBD1 matches 11 bases. The CDR3 length is 15 residues. Germline assignment: CDR1 SGDLS and CDR2 YYNGEE. V lost 4 bases, J lost 9 bases, and 9 bases stayed unmatched. DNA for the CDR3: TGTGCCAGCAGCTTCGGGACAGGGGGGATGCGTGAGCAGTTCTTC. Encoded protein: CASSFGTGGMREQFF.

This clone was observed once. The same CDR3 is also encoded by other DNA sequences in this sample. The chain carries TRBV18 and TRBJ2-5; 7 nucleotides agree with TRBD2. V lost 2 bases, J lost 4 bases, and 1 base stayed unmatched. CDR1 and CDR2 from the germline V gene are KGHSH and LQKENI. This CDR3 has 13 residues. The CDR3 region has the DNA TGTGCCAGCTCACCAGGGGAGGGAGAGACCCAGTACTTC. It yields the protein CASSPGEGETQYF.

V is TRBV18 and J is TRBJ1-1; maybe TRBD1 (5 bases). The CDR3 is 12 amino acids. The V gene's germline CDR1 is KGHSH and CDR2 LQKENI. Trimming shortened V by 1 base and J by 8 bases, and 8 bases separated the two germline ends. The CDR3 DNA reads as TGTGCCAGCTCACCACAAGCAGGGGAAGCTTTCTTT. It encodes CASSPQAGEAFF.

The genes are TRBV15 and TRBJ2-7, with 7 bases identical to TRBD2. The CDR3 sequence is 13 residues long. Germline CDR1 LNHNV, CDR2 YYDKDF (reference sequence). Trimming at V came to 6 bases and at J to 2 bases, leaving 4 bases not matched to a gene. This CDR3 reads CATRASGTYEQYF. CDR3 coding DNA: TGTGCCACCAGGGCTAGCGGAACCTACGAGCAGTACTTC.

The table lists this clone with a few counts. Other DNA sequences from this sample encode an identical CDR3 as well. The genes are TRBV19 and TRBJ1-5; 7 bases align to TRBD1. The CDR3 extends over 13 amino acids. Germline V CDR1 and CDR2: LNHDA, SQIVND (reference sequence). The trim removed 8 bases at V and 1 base at J, leaving 2 bases unmatched. The CDR3 is CASGTVSNQPQHF. CDR3 coding DNA: TGTGCCAGTGGGACAGTCAGCAATCAGCCCCAGCATTTT.

The chain combines TRBV6-6 with TRBJ2-3; no clear D gene. V was cut by 8 bases and J by 6 bases, with 12 bases left in between. The germline V gene has CDR1 MNHNY and CDR2 SVGAGI (reference sequence). The CDR3 is 12 residues long. In DNA, the CDR3 is TGTGCCAGCGGGTTATTTAGCGATACGCAGTATTTT. Translated: CASGLFSDTQYF.

CDR3 region: CASSPDGMPGANVLTF. The CDR3 DNA reads as TGTGCCAGCTCACCAGACGGGATGCCTGGGGCCAACGTCCTGACTTTC. The chain has TRBV18 and TRBJ2-6; weak D call: TRBD2 (5 bases). This CDR3 has 16 residues. V was cut by 2 bases and J by 2 bases, with 10 bases left in between. In germline, CDR1 is KGHSH, CDR2 LQKENI. Full variable domain (missing parts from reference TRBV18 and TRBJ2-6): NAGVMQNPRHLVRRRGQEARLRCSPMKGHSHVYWYRQLPEEGLKFMVYLQKENIIDESGMPKERFSAEFPKEGPSILRIQQVVRGDSAAYFCASSPDGMPGANVLTFGAGSRLTVL.

This sequence joins TRBV6-5 and TRBJ1-2; 8 positions agree with TRBD1. V gave up 5 bases and J gave up 5 bases; unmatched junction bases: 7. In germline, CDR1 is MNHEY, CDR2 SVGAGI. CDR3 length equals 14 residues. The CDR3 protein is CASSPQGARYGYTF. CDR3 in DNA: TGTGCCAGCAGTCCTCAGGGGGCTCGGTATGGCTACACCTTC.

The chain has TRBV5-1 and TRBJ2-3; D gene uncertain. There are 12 residues in the CDR3. V was clipped by 0 bases and J by 5 bases, with 4 bases between them. Germline CDR1 is SGHRS and CDR2 is YFSETQ. This CDR3 reads CASSLVQDTQYF. CDR3 bases: TGCGCCAGCAGCTTGGTTCAAGATACGCAGTATTTT.

The rearrangement joins TRBV6-5 to TRBJ2-1; weak D call: TRBD1 (7 bases). V lost 7 bases to trimming and J lost 10 bases, with 11 bases between them. Germline V gives CDR1 MNHEY, CDR2 SVGAGI. The CDR3 spans 11 residues. CDR3 sequence: CASNSGGEQFF. The CDR3 DNA is TGTGCCAGCAACTCAGGGGGGGAGCAGTTCTTC.

This clone appeared a single time. The chain couples TRBV4-2 to TRBJ2-1; TRBD2 matches 16 bases. V trimming: 8 bases; J trimming: 6 bases; junction bases outside the gene matches: 4. The germline V gene has CDR1 LGHNA and CDR2 YNFKEQ. This CDR3 comprises 15 residues. CDR3: CASGGLAGGSNEQFF. CDR3 DNA: TGTGCCAGCGGGGGACTAGCGGGAGGGAGCAATGAGCAGTTCTTC.

The chain uses TRBV4-1 and TRBJ1-6; TRBD1 might be the D (5 bases). This CDR3 is 16 amino acids long. Trimming cost V 4 bases and J 10 bases, with 20 bases left between them. CDR1 is MGHRA and CDR2 is YSYEKL in the germline V gene. The CDR3, as DNA: TGCGCCAGCAGCCCCGGGGGGGATGTCGGTTGGTCACCCCTCCACTTT. It codes for CASSPGGDVGWSPLHF.

This chain links TRBV7-9 with TRBJ2-1, with 7 bases identical to TRBD2. This CDR3 has 14 residues. Trimming at V came to 5 bases and at J to 6 bases, leaving 7 bases not matched to a gene. CDR1 and CDR2 (germline): SEHNR, FQNEAQ (reference sequence). The CDR3, as DNA: TGTGCCAGCAGCCAGTCCGGGACTACCAATGAGCAGTTCTTC. Protein: CASSQSGTTNEQFF.

This clone was seen just once. The CDR3 region has the DNA TGCGCCAGCAGCTTCCCCGGTTTGGCAGATACGCAGTATTTT. It yields the protein CASSFPGLADTQYF. The J gene is TRBJ2-3, the V gene TRBV5-1, with D unclear. Deletions cut 2 bases from V and 4 bases from J, with 11 bases between. CDR1 SGHRS and CDR2 YFSETQ come from the germline V gene. This CDR3 region has 14 residues.

DNA of the CDR3: TGTGCCAGCAGTCCGCCGTTCGGGCAGGGTGACTATGGCTACACCTTC. Its protein is CASSPPFGQGDYGYTF. The V and J genes are TRBV28 and TRBJ1-2; maybe TRBD1 (5 bases). The CDR3 contains 16 residues. Per the germline V gene, CDR1 is MDHEN and CDR2 is SYDVKM. V was clipped by 5 bases and J by 3 bases, with 19 bases between them.

The genes are TRBV29-1 and TRBJ1-5; tentative D call: TRBD1 (5 bases). This CDR3 contains 13 residues. CDR1 SQVTM and CDR2 ANQGSEA come from the germline V gene. V lost 4 bases and J lost 2, with 9 bases in between. CDR3: CSVAGGRNQPQHF. The CDR3 coding sequence is TGCAGCGTTGCCGGGGGTCGCAATCAGCCCCAGCATTTT.

The chain joins TRBV27 to TRBJ1-2; D may be TRBD1 (6 bases). CDR1 is MNHEY and CDR2 is SMNVEV in the germline V gene (reference sequence). Trimming removed 0 bases at V and 7 bases at J, with 24 bases between. This CDR3 spans 18 amino acids. The CDR3 DNA reads as TGTGCCAGCAGTTTATCGTTGTTCGACCAGGGGAGCAGGGGTGGCTACACCTTC. Translation: CASSLSLFDQGSRGGYTF.

This clone was detected only a few times. The CDR3: CSVEDPTGLAGVYEQYF. The CDR3 nucleotides read TGCAGCGTTGAAGACCCAACCGGACTAGCGGGAGTCTACGAGCAGTACTTC. The rearrangement links TRBV29-1 to TRBJ2-7; TRBD2 aligns across 13 bases. V shed 0 bases and J 3 bases; nucleotides not matched to a gene: 8. The CDR3 runs 17 residues. Germline V gene sequence: CDR1 SQVTM, CDR2 ANQGSEA.